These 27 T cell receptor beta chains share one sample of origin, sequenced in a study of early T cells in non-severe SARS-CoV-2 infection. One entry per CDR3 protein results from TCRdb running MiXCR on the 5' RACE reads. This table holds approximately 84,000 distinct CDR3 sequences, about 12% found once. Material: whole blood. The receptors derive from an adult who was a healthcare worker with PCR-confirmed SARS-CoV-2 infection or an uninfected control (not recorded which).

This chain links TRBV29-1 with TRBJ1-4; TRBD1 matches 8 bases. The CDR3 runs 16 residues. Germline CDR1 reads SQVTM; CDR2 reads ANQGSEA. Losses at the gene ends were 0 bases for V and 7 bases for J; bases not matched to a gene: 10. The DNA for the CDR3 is TGCAGCGTTGAAGAAGGAAGGACAGGGAGGCTTGAAAAACTGTTTTTT. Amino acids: CSVEEGRTGRLEKLFF.

The CDR3 loop reads CASKVRLYGYTF. CDR3 in DNA: TGTGCCAGCAAAGTACGGCTCTATGGCTACACCTTC. The chain recombines TRBV28 with TRBJ1-2; D unresolved. Per the germline V gene, CDR1 is MDHEN and CDR2 is SYDVKM. The CDR3 totals 12 residues. Trimming removed 7 bases from V and 4 bases from J, with 10 bases in between.

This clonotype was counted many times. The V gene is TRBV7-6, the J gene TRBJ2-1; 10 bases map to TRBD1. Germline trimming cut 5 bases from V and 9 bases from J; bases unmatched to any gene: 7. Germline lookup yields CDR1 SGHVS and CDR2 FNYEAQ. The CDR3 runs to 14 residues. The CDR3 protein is CASSTGTGEREQFF. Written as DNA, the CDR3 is TGTGCCAGCAGCACGGGGACAGGGGAACGTGAGCAGTTCTTC.

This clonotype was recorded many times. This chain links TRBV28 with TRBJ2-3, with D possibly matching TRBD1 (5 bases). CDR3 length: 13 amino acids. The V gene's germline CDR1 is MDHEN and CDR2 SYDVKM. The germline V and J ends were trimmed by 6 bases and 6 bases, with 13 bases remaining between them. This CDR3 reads CASRSRGRDTQYF. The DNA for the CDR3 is TGTGCCAGCAGATCTAGGGGAAGGGATACGCAGTATTTT.

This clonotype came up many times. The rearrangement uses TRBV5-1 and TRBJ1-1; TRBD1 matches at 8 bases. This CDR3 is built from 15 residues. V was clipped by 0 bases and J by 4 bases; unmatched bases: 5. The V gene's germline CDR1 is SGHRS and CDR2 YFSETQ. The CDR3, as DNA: TGCGCCAGCAGCTTGGTCTCCAGGGGGCTCACTGAAGCTTTCTTT. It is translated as CASSLVSRGLTEAFF.

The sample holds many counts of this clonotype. CDR3 protein: CSAEGMRKDTQYF. The CDR3 coding sequence is TGCAGCGCCGAGGGCATGAGGAAGGATACGCAGTATTTT. The chain uses TRBV29-1 and TRBJ2-3; perhaps TRBD2 as D (5 bases). Trimming took 7 bases from V and 6 from J, leaving 17 bases between them. This CDR3 region has 13 residues. From germline, CDR1 is SQVTM and CDR2 ANQGSEA.

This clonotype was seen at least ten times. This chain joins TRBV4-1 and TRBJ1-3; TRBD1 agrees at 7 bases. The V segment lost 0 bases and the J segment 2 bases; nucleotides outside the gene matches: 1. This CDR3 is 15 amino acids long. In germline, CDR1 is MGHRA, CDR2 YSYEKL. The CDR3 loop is CASSQDDRAGNTIYF. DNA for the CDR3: TGCGCCAGCAGCCAAGATGACAGGGCTGGAAACACCATATATTTT.

CDR3 sequence reads: CASSRTRTGSNQPQHF. The CDR3, as DNA: TGTGCCAGCAGCCGGACCCGGACAGGGAGCAATCAGCCCCAGCATTTT. The rearrangement links TRBV6-5 to TRBJ1-5; 8 bases agree with TRBD1. Losses at the gene ends were 6 bases for V and 1 base for J; bases not matched to a gene: 8. In germline, CDR1 is MNHEY, CDR2 SVGAGI. The CDR3 is 16 residues long.

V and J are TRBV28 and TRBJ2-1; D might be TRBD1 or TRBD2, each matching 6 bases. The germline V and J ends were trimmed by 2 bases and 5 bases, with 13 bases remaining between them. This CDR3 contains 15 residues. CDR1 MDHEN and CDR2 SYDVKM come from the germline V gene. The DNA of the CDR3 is TGTGCCAGCAGTTTAAGGGGGGTATCCCACAATGAGCAGTTCTTC. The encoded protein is CASSLRGVSHNEQFF.

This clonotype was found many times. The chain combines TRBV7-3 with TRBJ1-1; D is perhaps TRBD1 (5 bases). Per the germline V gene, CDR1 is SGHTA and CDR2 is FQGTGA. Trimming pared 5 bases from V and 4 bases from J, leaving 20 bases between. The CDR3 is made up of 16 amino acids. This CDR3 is CASSQLIGAPGTEAFF. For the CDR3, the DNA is TGTGCCAGCAGCCAGCTGATAGGGGCCCCCGGCACTGAAGCTTTCTTT. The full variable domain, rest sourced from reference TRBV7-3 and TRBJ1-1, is GAGVSQTPSNKVTEKGKYVELRCDPISGHTALYWYRQSLGQGPEFLIYFQGTGAADDSGLPNDRFFAVRPEGSVSTLKIQRTERGDSAVYLCASSQLIGAPGTEAFFGQGTRLTVV.

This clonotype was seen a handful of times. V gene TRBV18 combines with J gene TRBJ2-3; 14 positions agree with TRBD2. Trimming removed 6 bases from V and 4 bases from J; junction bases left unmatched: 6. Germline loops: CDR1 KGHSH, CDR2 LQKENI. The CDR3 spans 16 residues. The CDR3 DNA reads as TGTGCCAGCTCTCGGACTAGCGGGAGGCTCGCAGATACGCAGTATTTT. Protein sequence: CASSRTSGRLADTQYF.

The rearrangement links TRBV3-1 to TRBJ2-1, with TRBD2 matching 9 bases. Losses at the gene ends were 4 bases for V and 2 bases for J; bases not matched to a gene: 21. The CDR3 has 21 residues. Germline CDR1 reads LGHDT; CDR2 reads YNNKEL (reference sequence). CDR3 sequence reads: CASSLRYRTSVWSGAYNEQFF. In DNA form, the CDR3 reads TGTGCCAGCAGCCTGCGATATCGGACTAGCGTGTGGAGCGGGGCCTACAATGAGCAGTTCTTC.

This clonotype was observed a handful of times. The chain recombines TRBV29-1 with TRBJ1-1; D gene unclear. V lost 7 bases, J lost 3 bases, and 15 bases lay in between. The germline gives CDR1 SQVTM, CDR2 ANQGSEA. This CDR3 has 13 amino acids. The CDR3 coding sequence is TGCAGCGGTGACGTGTCCGGAGACACTGAAGCTTTCTTT. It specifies CSGDVSGDTEAFF.

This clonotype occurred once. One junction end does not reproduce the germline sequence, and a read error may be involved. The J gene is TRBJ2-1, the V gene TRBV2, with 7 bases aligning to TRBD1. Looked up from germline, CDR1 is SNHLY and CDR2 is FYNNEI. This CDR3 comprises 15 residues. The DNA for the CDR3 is TGTGCCGGCAGTGAAATAACAGGGGTCATCAATGAGCAGTTCTTC. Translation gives CAGSEITGVINEQFF.

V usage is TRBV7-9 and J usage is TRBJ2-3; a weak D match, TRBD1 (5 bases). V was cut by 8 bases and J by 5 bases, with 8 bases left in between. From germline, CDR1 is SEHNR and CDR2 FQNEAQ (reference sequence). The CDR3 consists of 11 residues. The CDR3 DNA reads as TGTGCCAGCGCGCAGGGAGATACGCAGTATTTT. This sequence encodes CASAQGDTQYF.

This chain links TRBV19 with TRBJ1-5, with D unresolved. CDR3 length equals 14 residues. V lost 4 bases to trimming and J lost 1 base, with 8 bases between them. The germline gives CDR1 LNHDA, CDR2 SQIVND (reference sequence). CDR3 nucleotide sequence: TGTGCCAGTAGTAAGCAGAGAAGCAATCAGCCCCAGCATTTT. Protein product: CASSKQRSNQPQHF.

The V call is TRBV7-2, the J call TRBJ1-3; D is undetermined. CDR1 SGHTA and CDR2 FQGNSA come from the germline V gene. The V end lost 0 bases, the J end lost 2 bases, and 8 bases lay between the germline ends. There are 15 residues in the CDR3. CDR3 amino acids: CASSLAQYPGNTIYF. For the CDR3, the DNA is TGTGCCAGCAGCTTAGCACAGTATCCTGGAAACACCATATATTTT.

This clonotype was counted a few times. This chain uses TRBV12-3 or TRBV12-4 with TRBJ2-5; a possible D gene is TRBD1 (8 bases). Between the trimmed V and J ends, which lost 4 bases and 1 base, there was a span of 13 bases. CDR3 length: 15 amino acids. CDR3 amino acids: CASSSGGGGQETQYF. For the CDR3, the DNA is TGTGCCAGCAGTTCAGGGGGCGGGGGCCAAGAGACCCAGTACTTC.

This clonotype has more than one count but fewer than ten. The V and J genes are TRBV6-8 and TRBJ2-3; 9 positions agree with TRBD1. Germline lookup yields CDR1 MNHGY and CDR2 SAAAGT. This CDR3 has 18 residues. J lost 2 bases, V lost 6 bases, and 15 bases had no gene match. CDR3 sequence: CASRPQAQQGADTDTQYF. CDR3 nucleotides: TGTGCCAGCAGACCTCAGGCCCAACAGGGGGCGGACACAGATACGCAGTATTTT.

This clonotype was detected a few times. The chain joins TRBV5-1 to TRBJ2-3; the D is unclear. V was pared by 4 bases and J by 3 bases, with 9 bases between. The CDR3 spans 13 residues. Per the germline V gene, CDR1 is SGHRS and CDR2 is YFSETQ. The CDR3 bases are TGCGCCAGCAGCCCCGACGGAACAGATACGCAGTATTTT. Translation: CASSPDGTDTQYF.

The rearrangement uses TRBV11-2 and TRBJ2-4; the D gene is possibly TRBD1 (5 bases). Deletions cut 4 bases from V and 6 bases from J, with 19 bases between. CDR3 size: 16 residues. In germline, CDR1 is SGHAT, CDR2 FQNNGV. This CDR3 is CASSSQPTVGINIQYF. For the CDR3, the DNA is TGTGCCAGCAGCTCTCAACCGACAGTAGGAATAAACATTCAGTACTTC.

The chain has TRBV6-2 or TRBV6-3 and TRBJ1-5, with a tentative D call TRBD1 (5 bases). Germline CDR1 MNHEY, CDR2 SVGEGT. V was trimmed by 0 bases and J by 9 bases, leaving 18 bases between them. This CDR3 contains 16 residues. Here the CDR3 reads CASSYSISGLGAPQHF. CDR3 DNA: TGTGCCAGCAGTTACTCGATATCCGGCCTAGGGGCGCCCCAGCATTTT.

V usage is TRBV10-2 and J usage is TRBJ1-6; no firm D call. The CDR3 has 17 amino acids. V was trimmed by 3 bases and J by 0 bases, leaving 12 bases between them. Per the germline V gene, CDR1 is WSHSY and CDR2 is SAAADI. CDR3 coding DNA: TGCGCCAGCAGTGAAGGGCAGGCCCCCTCCTATAATTCACCCCTCCACTTT. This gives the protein CASSEGQAPSYNSPLHF.

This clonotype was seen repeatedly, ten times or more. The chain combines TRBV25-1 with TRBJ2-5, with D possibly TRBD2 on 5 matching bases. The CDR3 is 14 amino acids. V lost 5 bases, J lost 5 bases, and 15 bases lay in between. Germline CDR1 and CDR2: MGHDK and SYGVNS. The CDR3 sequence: CASSNPSGTETQYF. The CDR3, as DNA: TGTGCCAGCAGTAACCCGAGCGGTACGGAGACCCAGTACTTC.

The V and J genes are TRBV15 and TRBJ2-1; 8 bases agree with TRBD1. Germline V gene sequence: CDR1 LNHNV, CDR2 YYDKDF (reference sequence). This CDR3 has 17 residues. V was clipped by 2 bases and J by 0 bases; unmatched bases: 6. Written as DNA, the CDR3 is TGTGCCACCAGCAGACTGACAGGGGAGCCCTCCTACAATGAGCAGTTCTTC. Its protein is CATSRLTGEPSYNEQFF.

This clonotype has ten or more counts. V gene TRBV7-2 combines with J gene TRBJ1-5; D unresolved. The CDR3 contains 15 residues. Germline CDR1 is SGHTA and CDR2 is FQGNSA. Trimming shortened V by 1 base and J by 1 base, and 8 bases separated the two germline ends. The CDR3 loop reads CASSLDTRSNQPQHF. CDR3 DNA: TGTGCCAGCAGCTTAGATACCCGGAGCAATCAGCCCCAGCATTTT.

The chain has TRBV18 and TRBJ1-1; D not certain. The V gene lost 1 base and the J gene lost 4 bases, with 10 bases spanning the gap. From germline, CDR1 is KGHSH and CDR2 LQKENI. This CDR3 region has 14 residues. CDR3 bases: TGTGCCAGCTCACCACAGGAATCGGGCACTGAAGCTTTCTTT. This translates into CASSPQESGTEAFF. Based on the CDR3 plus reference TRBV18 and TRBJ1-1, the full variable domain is NAGVMQNPRHLVRRRGQEARLRCSPMKGHSHVYWYRQLPEEGLKFMVYLQKENIIDESGMPKERFSAEFPKEGPSILRIQQVVRGDSAAYFCASSPQESGTEAFFGQGTRLTVV.